This TCR beta chain is from a study of blood T cells in healthy people across ages. Regarding the study as a whole: Measured against age, TCR beta diversity per million T cells decreased in a roughly linear manner. Any conclusive comparison of naive versus antigen-experienced cells was prevented by using unsorted PBMCs.

Germline V CDR1 and CDR2: KGHDR, SFDVKD. This CDR3 contains 17 residues. PCR was performed a second time for about 6 to 11 cycles using a sample-barcoded 5' primer and a J-beta primer mix. TCRdb called the 5' RACE reads again in MiXCR, with one record for every CDR3 protein. Here the sample spans fewer than 2,000,000 distinct CDR3 sequences, 30% to 40% being singletons. Of note for this clonotype: The antigen remains unidentified. The junction departs from germline at one end; a sequencing error may be responsible.

This clonotype originated in a human donor in good health. Source material: blood. The chain couples TRBV24-1 to TRBJ2-1; TRBD2 matches 12 bases. The CDR3 loop is CAISDRLAGASYNEQFF. The CDR3 nucleotides read TGTGCCATCAGTGATAGACTAGCGGGGGCTTCCTACAATGAGCAGTTCTTC.